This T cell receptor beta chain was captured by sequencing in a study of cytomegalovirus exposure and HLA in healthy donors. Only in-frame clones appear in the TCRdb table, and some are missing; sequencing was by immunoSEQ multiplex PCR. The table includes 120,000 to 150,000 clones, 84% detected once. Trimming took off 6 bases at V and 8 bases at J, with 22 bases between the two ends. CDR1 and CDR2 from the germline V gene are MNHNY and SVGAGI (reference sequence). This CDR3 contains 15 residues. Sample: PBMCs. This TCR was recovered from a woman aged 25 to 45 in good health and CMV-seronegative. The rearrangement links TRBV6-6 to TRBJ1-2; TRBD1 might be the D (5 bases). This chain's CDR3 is CASSSSWGRVLGYTF. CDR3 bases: TGTGCCAGCAGCTCCTCCTGGGGGAGGGTCTTAGGCTACACCTTC.